The 22 T cell receptor beta chains given below trace back to one sample, sequenced in a study of T cell responses to AZD1222 COVID-19 vaccine. Using immunoSEQ multiplex PCR, the repertoire was profiled, and TCRdb retains in-frame clones only, with some absent. Of fewer than 150,000 clones in the sample, more than 85% were seen once. Sequencing used peripheral blood, obtained on day 0 of AZD1222 vaccination. These receptors originate from an adult in good health.

V is TRBV11-2 and J is TRBJ1-2; D perhaps matches TRBD1 (6 bases). CDR1 and CDR2 (germline): SGHAT, FQNNGV. This CDR3 region has 18 residues. V was clipped by 4 bases and J by 0 bases, with 21 bases between them. CDR3 loop: CASSSRPLRGSANYGYTF. DNA for the CDR3: TGTGCCAGCAGCTCTAGACCCTTAAGGGGGAGCGCTAACTATGGCTACACCTTC.

Only one count was recorded for this clone. This rearrangement joins TRBV5-6 to TRBJ1-2; D is uncertain. There are 14 residues in the CDR3. V dropped 0 bases and J dropped 2 bases, with 8 bases sitting between them. Germline CDR1 and CDR2: SGHDT and YYEEEE. This CDR3 is CASSLGRLNYGYTF. The CDR3 nucleotides are TGTGCCAGCAGCTTGGGACGGCTCAACTATGGCTACACCTTC.

The rearrangement links TRBV18 to TRBJ1-2; 7 bases agree with TRBD1. V was pared by 4 bases and J by 0 bases, with 2 bases of the junction left unmatched. From germline, CDR1 is KGHSH and CDR2 LQKENI. The CDR3 is 14 residues long. CDR3 DNA sequence: TGTGCCAGCTCACGGGGGACAGCTAACTATGGCTACACCTTC. Translation gives CASSRGTANYGYTF.

This clone was observed once. V is TRBV18 and J is TRBJ1-1; D ambiguous. Germline lookup yields CDR1 KGHSH and CDR2 LQKENI. The ends were cut back, 4 bases at V and 7 bases at J, with 13 bases in the middle. CDR3 size: 13 residues. The CDR3 DNA follows: TGTGCCAGCTCACAAACTGGAGATGTTGAAGCTTTCTTT. Encoded protein: CASSQTGDVEAFF.

The V gene is TRBV7-3, the J gene TRBJ1-2; 8 positions match TRBD1. CDR3 length equals 14 residues. With V trimmed by 4 bases and J by 4 bases, 5 bases remained unmatched. Germline V gene lookup returns CDR1 SGHTA and CDR2 FQGTGA. In DNA, the CDR3 is TGTGCCAGCAGCTCTACGACAGGGGTCTATGGCTACACCTTC. Protein product: CASSSTTGVYGYTF. Filled out from reference TRBV7-3 and TRBJ1-2, the complete variable domain reads GAGVSQTPSNKVTEKGKYVELRCDPISGHTALYWYRQSLGQGPEFLIYFQGTGAADDSGLPNDRFFAVRPEGSVSTLKIQRTERGDSAVYLCASSSTTGVYGYTFGSGTRLTVV.

This sequence joins TRBV7-2 and TRBJ2-7; TRBD2 matches 11 bases. The CDR3 totals 15 residues. Germline CDR1 SGHTA, CDR2 FQGNSA. The ends lost 5 bases at V and 6 bases at J; junction bases unmatched: 9. The CDR3 coding sequence is TGTGCCAGCAGCGGACGTAGCGGGGGGGCCTTCGAGCAGTACTTC. Translating it yields CASSGRSGGAFEQYF.

The rearrangement uses TRBV4-1 and TRBJ1-2, with D possibly matching TRBD1 (6 bases). Germline V gene data show CDR1 as MGHRA and CDR2 as YSYEKL. The CDR3 has 14 amino acids. Trimming removed 1 base from V and 8 bases from J, with 14 bases in between. The CDR3 reads CASSQVTGSRGYTF. The CDR3 coding sequence is TGCGCCAGCAGCCAAGTTACAGGGTCGAGAGGCTACACCTTC.

J is TRBJ1-5 and V is TRBV6-2 or TRBV6-3, with D possibly being TRBD1 (5 bases). Germline V gene data show CDR1 as MNHEY and CDR2 as SVGEGT. This CDR3 has 14 residues. V lost 4 bases to trimming and J lost 6 bases, with 13 bases between them. The CDR3 protein is CASSWLGQGQPQHF. In DNA form, the CDR3 reads TGTGCCAGCAGTTGGTTAGGGCAGGGTCAGCCCCAGCATTTT.

This chain's CDR3 is CASSLKAGGSYEQYF. CDR3 bases: TGTGCCAGCAGCTTAAAAGCGGGGGGTTCCTACGAGCAGTACTTC. V usage is TRBV7-6 and J usage is TRBJ2-7; 9 bases match TRBD2. Germline trimming cut 2 bases from V and 1 base from J; bases unmatched to any gene: 3. CDR3 length equals 15 residues. CDR1 and CDR2 (germline): SGHVS, FNYEAQ.

The rearrangement uses TRBV3-1 (or the pseudogene TRBV3-2) and TRBJ1-2, with no clear D. The CDR3 contains 14 residues. Germline loops: CDR1 LGHDT, CDR2 YNNKEL (reference sequence). Trimming left V 4 bases short and J 5 bases short, with 14 bases between. The CDR3 reads CASSLTASGYGYTF. DNA for the CDR3: TGTGCCAGCAGCCTGACGGCCTCTGGGTATGGCTACACCTTC.

V gene TRBV10-1 combines with J gene TRBJ1-2, with D hard to call. CDR1 and CDR2 from the germline V gene are WNHNN and SYGVQD (reference sequence). CDR3 length equals 13 residues. Trimming pared 6 bases from V and 1 base from J, leaving 9 bases between. DNA of the CDR3: TGCGCCAGCAGCATGGACCGTAACTATGGCTACACCTTC. Its protein is CASSMDRNYGYTF.

The V call is TRBV27, the J call TRBJ1-1; D perhaps matches TRBD1 (5 bases). Germline assignment: CDR1 MNHEY and CDR2 SMNVEV (reference sequence). V was trimmed by 6 bases and J by 0 bases, leaving 20 bases between them. The CDR3 extends over 17 amino acids. CDR3 sequence (DNA): TGTGCCAGCAGCCTGAACCGGGGCCAGCTTATGAACACTGAAGCTTTCTTT. Its protein product is CASSLNRGQLMNTEAFF.

The chain employs TRBV5-6 and TRBJ1-5; 8 bases map to TRBD1. In germline, CDR1 is SGHDT, CDR2 YYEEEE. The trim removed 6 bases at V and 2 bases at J, leaving 16 bases unmatched. The CDR3 spans 18 residues. CDR3 DNA: TGTGCCAGCAACCTATTTGGACAGGGCTTTAACGGCAATCAGCCCCAGCATTTT. It is translated as CASNLFGQGFNGNQPQHF.

The chain couples TRBV19 to TRBJ2-1; the match to TRBD1 covers 11 bases. This CDR3 has 19 residues. V shed 5 bases and J 0 bases; nucleotides not matched to a gene: 12. The germline CDR1 and CDR2 sequences are LNHDA and SQIVND (reference sequence). The CDR3 loop is CASSFLRTGGTSSYNEQFF. The DNA of the CDR3 is TGTGCCAGTAGTTTCCTTAGGACAGGGGGCACTAGCTCCTACAATGAGCAGTTCTTC. The entire variable domain, with the rest obtained from reference TRBV19 and TRBJ2-1, is as follows: DGGITQSPKYLFRKEGQNVTLSCEQNLNHDAMYWYRQDPGQGLRLIYYSQIVNDFQKGDIAEGYSVSREKKESFPLTVTSAQKNPTAFYLCASSFLRTGGTSSYNEQFFGPGTRLTVL.

This chain joins TRBV5-6 and TRBJ2-3, with D unclear. This CDR3 region has 13 residues. Trimming pared 1 base from V and 1 base from J, leaving 4 bases between. Germline V gene sequence: CDR1 SGHDT, CDR2 YYEEEE. The CDR3 region has the DNA TGTGCCAGCAGCTTGACGGGCACAGATACGCAGTATTTT. Amino acid sequence: CASSLTGTDTQYF. Full variable domain (rest looked up from reference TRBV5-6 and TRBJ2-3): DAGVTQSPTHLIKTRGQQVTLRCSPKSGHDTVSWYQQALGQGPQFIFQYYEEEERQRGNFPDRFSGHQFPNYSSELNVNALLLGDSALYLCASSLTGTDTQYFGPGTRLTVL.

The rearrangement joins TRBV5-1 to TRBJ1-1; D remains unclear. The CDR3 is 13 residues long. V lost 4 bases and J 5 bases, leaving 12 bases between the germline ends. The germline V gene encodes CDR1 SGHRS and CDR2 YFSETQ. This CDR3 reads CASSQGVTTEAFF. CDR3 in DNA: TGCGCCAGCAGCCAAGGAGTCACAACTGAAGCTTTCTTT.

The genes are TRBV6-5 and TRBJ1-1; no definite D call. Trimming pared 8 bases from V and 2 bases from J, leaving 12 bases between. Germline CDR1 reads MNHEY; CDR2 reads SVGAGI. The CDR3 covers 13 residues. CDR3 DNA: TGTGCCAGCTTTGAGCCGTTCAACACTGAAGCTTTCTTT. Its protein product is CASFEPFNTEAFF.

The rearrangement joins TRBV3-1 (or the pseudogene TRBV3-2) to TRBJ1-5, with a tentative D call TRBD1 (5 bases). The germline V gene encodes CDR1 LGHDT and CDR2 YNNKEL (reference sequence). The CDR3 extends over 14 amino acids. The V gene lost 0 bases and the J gene lost 4 bases, with 7 bases spanning the gap. The CDR3 nucleotides are TGTGCCAGCAGCCAAGACAGGGAGAATCAGCCCCAGCATTTT. This codes for CASSQDRENQPQHF.

The chain has TRBV18 and TRBJ1-1; perhaps TRBD1 as D (6 bases). This CDR3 region has 16 residues. V dropped 2 bases and J dropped 2 bases, with 15 bases sitting between them. Germline-derived CDR1 and CDR2 are KGHSH and LQKENI. CDR3: CASSPNRQELNTEAFF. CDR3 DNA sequence: TGTGCCAGCTCACCAAACAGACAGGAGTTAAACACTGAAGCTTTCTTT. The entire variable domain, with the rest obtained from reference TRBV18 and TRBJ1-1, is as follows: NAGVMQNPRHLVRRRGQEARLRCSPMKGHSHVYWYRQLPEEGLKFMVYLQKENIIDESGMPKERFSAEFPKEGPSILRIQQVVRGDSAAYFCASSPNRQELNTEAFFGQGTRLTVV.

The chain joins TRBV6-4 to TRBJ2-1, with D maybe TRBD1 (5 bases). CDR3 length equals 13 residues. V gave up 4 bases and J gave up 4 bases, with 8 bases separating them. CDR1 and CDR2 from the germline V gene are MRHNA and SNTAGT. CDR3 sequence (DNA): TGTGCCAGCAGTGGGGGCAGTTACAATGAGCAGTTCTTC. Protein product: CASSGGSYNEQFF.

J is TRBJ2-1 and V is TRBV4-1, with TRBD2 matching over 8 bases. Germline V gene sequence: CDR1 MGHRA, CDR2 YSYEKL. The CDR3 is 17 residues long. J lost 8 bases, V lost 2 bases, and 14 bases had no gene match. This CDR3 reads CASSQTPGTSGIHEQFF. The CDR3 nucleotides are TGCGCCAGCAGCCAAACGCCGGGAACTAGCGGAATCCATGAGCAGTTCTTC.

The chain combines TRBV3-1 (or the pseudogene TRBV3-2) with TRBJ2-1; 7 bases align to TRBD2. V lost 3 bases to trimming and J lost 6 bases; unmatched junction nucleotides: 2. Germline assignment: CDR1 LGHDT and CDR2 YNNKEL (reference sequence). The CDR3 extends over 13 amino acids. CDR3 protein: CASSHREGNEQFF. CDR3 sequence (DNA): TGTGCCAGCAGCCATAGGGAGGGCAATGAGCAGTTCTTC.